Described below is a single T cell receptor (beta chain) sequence and its context. The entry originates in a study of blood T cell repertoires in COVID-19. In the original workflow: Reference gene primer amplification gave nucleated cell count estimates. The protocol was immunoSEQ multiplex PCR, while the TCRdb copy is restricted to in-frame clones and leaves out a portion. V and J calls and clone size follow that table, whereas D and trimming were derived from the DNA. The repertoire has just over 650,000 clones, about nine tenths of them found once; the top ten carry roughly 0.25%. CDR3 length equals 16 residues.

The sequencing input was peripheral blood. The clonotype comes from a woman under 30 with acute or convalescent COVID-19. This sequence joins TRBV21-1 and TRBJ1-5; the D call in the table, TRBD1, was not verified against the DNA. TRBV21-1 is noted as a pseudogene. The DNA for the CDR3 is TGTGCCAGCAGCACCGAGACAGGGGGGCGGTTTCAGCCCCAGCATTTT. It specifies CASSTETGGRFQPQHF.